Each of the 15 T cell receptor beta chains below was sequenced from the same sample in a study of control samples from healthy donors and cancer patients. Data came from immunoSEQ multiplex PCR; TCRdb stores just in-frame clones and leaves some out. The sample includes about 150,000 clones, more than 85% seen only once; the top ten take 2% to 2.5%. The sequencing sample was made of blood. Source of these receptors: a man aged 50-60 years in good health.

This chain uses TRBV5-1 with TRBJ2-1; a weak D match, TRBD2 (6 bases). This CDR3 comprises 16 residues. With 6 bases removed from V and 0 bases from J, the gap between germline ends came to 16 bases. Germline V lookup: CDR1 SGHRS, CDR2 YFSETQ. The CDR3 reads CASTRAGTPSYNEQFF. In nucleotides, the CDR3 is TGCGCCAGCACCAGAGCCGGGACTCCCTCCTACAATGAGCAGTTCTTC.

This clone was counted once. The gene calls are TRBV5-1 and TRBJ2-1, with TRBD2 matching over 8 bases. V was pared by 0 bases and J by 4 bases, with 6 bases of the junction left unmatched. This CDR3 has 16 residues. Germline lookup yields CDR1 SGHRS and CDR2 YFSETQ. This chain's CDR3 is CASSLELAGKYNEQFF. The CDR3 nucleotides are TGCGCCAGCAGCTTGGAGCTAGCGGGTAAATACAATGAGCAGTTCTTC.

This clone showed up just a few times. The gene calls are TRBV9 and TRBJ2-7, with D possibly being TRBD2 (5 bases). The CDR3 length is 14 residues. The V end was cut by 1 base, the J end by 4 bases, with 12 bases between. The germline V gene encodes CDR1 SGDLS and CDR2 YYNGEE. The CDR3 DNA is TGTGCCAGCAGCGTAAGAGGCGGGCCTTACGAGCAGTACTTC. Amino acid sequence: CASSVRGGPYEQYF.

The rearrangement joins TRBV12-3 or TRBV12-4 to TRBJ2-1, with unresolved D. This CDR3 is 11 amino acids long. V lost 6 bases and J 8 bases, leaving 8 bases between the germline ends. CDR3 sequence reads: CASRALDEQFF. Here the CDR3 DNA reads TGTGCCAGCAGGGCTCTAGATGAGCAGTTCTTC.

This chain uses TRBV3-1 (or the pseudogene TRBV3-2) with TRBJ2-5; TRBD2 matches 12 bases. V gave up 4 bases and J gave up 3 bases; unmatched junction bases: 3. From germline, CDR1 is LGHDT and CDR2 YNNKEL (reference sequence). The CDR3 is 15 amino acids. CDR3 sequence reads: CASSLRTSGKETQYF. The CDR3 DNA is TGTGCCAGCAGCCTCAGGACTAGCGGGAAAGAGACCCAGTACTTC.

The chain employs TRBV25-1 and TRBJ2-7, with a weak D call TRBD1 (6 bases). This CDR3 comprises 16 residues. Germline values: CDR1 MGHDK, CDR2 SYGVNS. Trimming removed 1 base at V and 0 bases at J, with 13 bases between. CDR3 sequence (DNA): TGTGCCAGCAGTGAATGGGATCAGGGGCACTCCTACGAGCAGTACTTC. Its protein is CASSEWDQGHSYEQYF.

The chain uses TRBV19 and TRBJ2-7, with 12 bases aligning to TRBD2. Per the germline V gene, CDR1 is LNHDA and CDR2 is SQIVND (reference sequence). Trimming took 4 bases from V and 3 from J; bases not matched to a gene: 4. The CDR3 consists of 15 residues. The CDR3 bases are TGTGCCAGTAGTAAGACTAGCGGGAGTATCTACGAGCAGTACTTC. This encodes CASSKTSGSIYEQYF.

This chain joins TRBV5-1 and TRBJ2-5; weak D call: TRBD2 (7 bases). Trimming took off 1 base at V and 2 bases at J, with 12 bases between the two ends. Germline V gene lookup returns CDR1 SGHRS and CDR2 YFSETQ. This CDR3 has 15 residues. This CDR3 reads CASSLKGGGQETQYF. The CDR3 region has the DNA TGCGCCAGCAGCTTGAAGGGAGGGGGGCAAGAGACCCAGTACTTC.

The chain links TRBV9 to TRBJ2-5; no firm D call. Germline CDR1 SGDLS, CDR2 YYNGEE. The ends were cut back, 3 bases at V and 5 bases at J, with 17 bases in the middle. CDR3 size: 15 residues. CDR3 in amino acids: CASSGTEKSWETQYF. The CDR3 coding sequence is TGTGCCAGCAGCGGAACAGAGAAGTCGTGGGAGACCCAGTACTTC.

The chain uses TRBV19 and TRBJ1-1; D is perhaps TRBD1 (6 bases). In germline, CDR1 is LNHDA, CDR2 SQIVND (reference sequence). The V end lost 3 bases, the J end lost 1 base, and 9 bases lay between the germline ends. CDR3 length: 14 residues. CDR3 in amino acids: CASSIRTENTEAFF. For the CDR3, the DNA is TGTGCCAGTAGTATCCGGACAGAGAACACTGAAGCTTTCTTT.

The chain uses TRBV5-1 and TRBJ2-7; D is unclear. V dropped 0 bases and J dropped 0 bases, with 7 bases sitting between them. Germline-derived CDR1 and CDR2 are SGHRS and YFSETQ. The CDR3 has 14 amino acids. The CDR3 is CASSLGLSSYEQYF. In DNA, the CDR3 is TGCGCCAGCAGCTTGGGTCTGTCCTCCTACGAGCAGTACTTC.

The rearrangement joins TRBV5-6 to TRBJ2-1, with D possibly TRBD1 on 6 matching bases. The CDR3 length is 13 residues. Trimming cost V 1 base and J 7 bases, with 9 bases left between them. Germline V CDR1 and CDR2: SGHDT, YYEEEE. The CDR3, as DNA: TGTGCCAGCAGCTTGCTCAGGGGTAATGAGCAGTTCTTC. This sequence encodes CASSLLRGNEQFF.

The chain joins TRBV2 to TRBJ2-3, with 7 positions matching TRBD2. CDR3 length equals 13 residues. Germline V gene data show CDR1 as SNHLY and CDR2 as FYNNEI. After removal of 7 bases from V and 8 bases from J, the junction contained 9 bases not matched to a gene. The CDR3 spells CASIVGGPGTQYF. CDR3 coding DNA: TGTGCCAGCATCGTGGGAGGGCCTGGTACGCAGTATTTT.

CDR3 nucleotides: TGTGCCAGTAGTATGGGACATCTAAGCTCCTACGAGCAGTACTTC. Its protein is CASSMGHLSSYEQYF. The chain joins TRBV19 to TRBJ2-7, with D possibly matching TRBD1 (6 bases). V gave up 3 bases and J gave up 0 bases, with 12 bases separating them. The CDR3 has 15 amino acids. The V gene's germline CDR1 is LNHDA and CDR2 SQIVND (reference sequence).

The chain links TRBV11-2 to TRBJ2-3, with a possible D match to TRBD2 (6 bases). Germline assignment: CDR1 SGHAT and CDR2 FQNNGV. The CDR3 length is 15 residues. Trimming cost V 0 bases and J 1 base, with 8 bases left between them. CDR3 in DNA: TGTGCCAGCAGCTTAGAATCTAGCGGCACAGATACGCAGTATTTT. This translates into CASSLESSGTDTQYF.